This entry features one TCR beta chain sequence. The data were taken from a study of T cell changes during pregnancy in multiple sclerosis. Per the germline V gene, CDR1 is KGHSH and CDR2 is LQKENI. CDR3 length: 16 residues. The ends were cut back, 0 bases at V and 0 bases at J, with 8 bases in the middle. Profiled with immunoSEQ multiplex PCR; TCRdb holds only in-frame clones, not every one. Seen here are approximately 65,000 clones, approximately 89% observed once, and the top ten hold approximately 1.5%. The sequence came from a female donor in good health, enrolled as a control in a pregnancy study. The sequencing here drew on peripheral blood, taken in the third trimester of pregnancy. J is TRBJ1-4 and V is TRBV18; D call uncertain. The CDR3 loop reads CASSPPTAATNEKLFF. The CDR3 coding sequence is TGTGCCAGCTCACCACCAACAGCTGCAACTAATGAAAAACTGTTTTTT.